What follows are 21 T cell receptor beta chains derived from one specimen sequenced in a study of beta chain features in type 1 diabetes. The isolated RNA, all of it, was reverse transcribed, so expressed TCRB transcripts were what got sequenced. The table came from immunoSEQ multiplex PCR; TCRdb's copy has only in-frame clones and leaves some out. The sample lists about 640,000 clones, 9.5% to 15% seen once, with more than 0.09% in the top ten. Antigens for these TCRs are unknown. Study-level points and caveats: TCRB CDR3s from Type 1 diabetes patients were moderately but significantly shorter in all four CD4+ subsets.

The sample consisted of naive CD4+ T cells from blood. These receptor sequences come from a man younger than 45 with type 1 diabetes.

V and J are TRBV5-4 and TRBJ2-5, with D perhaps matching TRBD1 or TRBD2 (6 bases each). V was trimmed by 2 bases and J by 4 bases, leaving 12 bases between them. Germline CDR1 and CDR2: SGHNT and YYREEE (reference sequence). The CDR3 sequence is 14 residues long. As DNA, the CDR3 is TGTGCCAGCAGCTTCCACGGGGGCGGAGAGACCCAGTACTTC. Amino acid sequence: CASSFHGGGETQYF.

This clone was observed a handful of times. The J gene is TRBJ2-5, the V gene TRBV7-2; D may be TRBD1 or TRBD2 (5 bases each). V lost 5 bases and J 3 bases, leaving 19 bases between the germline ends. The germline CDR1 and CDR2 sequences are SGHTA and FQGNSA. The CDR3 covers 16 residues. The CDR3 protein is CASSHRSGTSEETQYF. CDR3 coding DNA: TGTGCCAGCAGCCACAGATCGGGGACGTCAGAAGAGACCCAGTACTTC. The whole variable domain, filled in from reference TRBV7-2 and TRBJ2-5, reads GAGVSQSPSNKVTEKGKDVELRCDPISGHTALYWYRQSLGQGLEFLIYFQGNSAPDKSGLPSDRFSAERTGGSVSTLTIQRTQQEDSAVYLCASSHRSGTSEETQYFGPGTRLLVL.

This chain connects TRBV11-2 to TRBJ1-4; D remains ambiguous. Germline CDR1 and CDR2: SGHAT and FQNNGV. V was shortened by 1 base and J by 5 bases, with 11 bases between the two germline ends. This CDR3 comprises 15 residues. The CDR3 DNA reads TGTGCCAGCAGCTTAGCAGCGACGGCGAATGAAAAACTGTTTTTT. Residues: CASSLAATANEKLFF.

This chain connects TRBV10-3 to TRBJ2-1; 7 bases fit TRBD2. Looked up from germline, CDR1 is ENHRY and CDR2 is SYGVKD. V dropped 4 bases and J dropped 4; count of bases not matched to a gene: 7. The CDR3 is made up of 15 amino acids. In nucleotides, the CDR3 is TGTGCCATCAGTGTGAGCGGGGTGCAGTACAATGAGCAGTTCTTC. Translated: CAISVSGVQYNEQFF.

The V gene is TRBV7-9, the J gene TRBJ1-2; D remains unclear. Trimming pared 6 bases from V and 4 bases from J, leaving 9 bases between. The CDR3 is 12 amino acids. The germline V gene encodes CDR1 SEHNR and CDR2 FQNEAQ (reference sequence). CDR3 loop: CASSGGGYGYTF. The CDR3 DNA reads TGTGCCAGCAGTGGAGGCGGCTATGGCTACACCTTC.

This clone was observed a handful of times. This chain links TRBV7-2 with TRBJ2-1; D is possibly TRBD2 (6 bases). CDR3 length: 14 amino acids. Trimming cost V 1 base and J 7 bases, with 11 bases left between them. The germline CDR1 and CDR2 sequences are SGHTA and FQGNSA. CDR3 DNA: TGTGCCAGCAGCTTAGGGGGCGGAGGGAATGAGCAGTTCTTC. Translation: CASSLGGGGNEQFF. The full variable domain, in which reference TRBV7-2 and TRBJ2-1 provide the parts outside the CDR3, is GAGVSQSPSNKVTEKGKDVELRCDPISGHTALYWYRQSLGQGLEFLIYFQGNSAPDKSGLPSDRFSAERTGGSVSTLTIQRTQQEDSAVYLCASSLGGGGNEQFFGPGTRLTVL.

V gene TRBV7-2 combines with J gene TRBJ1-2; D is unclear. Trimming removed 2 bases at V and 13 bases at J, with 17 bases between. Germline-derived CDR1 and CDR2 are SGHTA and FQGNSA. The CDR3 extends over 13 amino acids. CDR3 nucleotides: TGTGCCAGCAGCTTACCCCCATATGAGGTGTTCACCTTC. Its translation: CASSLPPYEVFTF.

There are a few counts of this clone. This chain uses TRBV25-1 with TRBJ2-7; TRBD1 matches at 9 bases. The CDR3 is 14 amino acids. Germline V gene lookup returns CDR1 MGHDK and CDR2 SYGVNS. The J segment lost 3 bases and the V segment lost 2 bases, leaving 2 bases of the junction unmatched. CDR3: CASSEPGQGYEQYF. The CDR3 DNA follows: TGTGCCAGCAGTGAACCGGGACAGGGCTACGAGCAGTACTTC.

This clone was counted a few times. This chain uses TRBV7-2 with TRBJ2-2; D unresolved. The germline V and J ends were trimmed by 5 bases and 1 base, with 14 bases remaining between them. CDR3 length: 16 residues. Per germline, CDR1 SGHTA and CDR2 FQGNSA. The CDR3 is CASSRVLPVNTGELFF. The CDR3 DNA is TGTGCCAGCAGCCGCGTCCTACCCGTGAACACCGGGGAGCTGTTTTTT.

This clone was seen a few times. V is TRBV6-4 and J is TRBJ1-6; 9 bases line up with TRBD1. The germline V gene has CDR1 MRHNA and CDR2 SNTAGT. With V trimmed by 1 base and J by 10 bases, 5 bases remained unmatched. The length of the CDR3 is 15 residues. CDR3 coding DNA: TGTGCCAGCAGTGACTTGGGACAGGGTAACTCACCCCTCCACTTT. Residues: CASSDLGQGNSPLHF.

This clone was observed a few times. This sequence joins TRBV7-2 and TRBJ1-2; 10 bases match TRBD1. With V trimmed by 5 bases and J by 0 bases, 0 bases remained unmatched. The CDR3 runs 14 residues. Germline CDR1 and CDR2: SGHTA and FQGNSA. DNA for the CDR3: TGTGCCAGCAGCGGACAGGGGGCTAACTATGGCTACACCTTC. It encodes CASSGQGANYGYTF.

The rearrangement uses TRBV7-3 and TRBJ2-2; D not certain. In germline, CDR1 is SGHTA, CDR2 FQGTGA. The V end was cut by 6 bases, the J end by 3 bases, with 5 bases between. This CDR3 is 12 amino acids long. The CDR3 nucleotides read TGTGCCAGCAGGCCTGACACCGGGGAGCTGTTTTTT. Protein sequence: CASRPDTGELFF. Complete variable domain (other parts from reference TRBV7-3 and TRBJ2-2): GAGVSQTPSNKVTEKGKYVELRCDPISGHTALYWYRQSLGQGPEFLIYFQGTGAADDSGLPNDRFFAVRPEGSVSTLKIQRTERGDSAVYLCASRPDTGELFFGEGSRLTVL.

On this clone itself: Distinct nucleotide sequences in the sample also encode this CDR3. This chain links TRBV15 with TRBJ1-5, with no clear D. The CDR3 covers 13 residues. Germline CDR1 LNHNV, CDR2 YYDKDF (reference sequence). Trimming stripped 0 bases from V and 6 bases from J, with 6 bases between. CDR3 in amino acids: CATSRDQGQPQHF. In nucleotides, the CDR3 is TGTGCCACCAGCAGAGATCAAGGTCAGCCCCAGCATTTT.

In its sample, this clone was seen a few times. The genes are TRBV10-3 and TRBJ2-3, with TRBD2 matching over 9 bases. Losses at the gene ends were 11 bases for V and 0 bases for J; bases not matched to a gene: 6. In germline, CDR1 is ENHRY, CDR2 SYGVKD. This CDR3 has 14 amino acids. In DNA form, the CDR3 reads TGTGCCTGCGGGGGGGTTACCAGCACAGATACGCAGTATTTT. Translating gives CACGGVTSTDTQYF.

This clone was detected a few times. The chain combines TRBV5-1 with TRBJ2-3; possibly TRBD1 for D (5 bases). CDR3 size: 15 residues. The germline gives CDR1 SGHRS, CDR2 YFSETQ. V was pared by 2 bases and J by 1 base, with 11 bases between. In nucleotides, the CDR3 is TGCGCCAGCAGCTTTCCTGACAGACGCACAGATACGCAGTATTTT. Protein: CASSFPDRRTDTQYF.

The chain is built from TRBV16 and TRBJ1-5; maybe TRBD1 (5 bases). The CDR3 consists of 18 residues. The germline gives CDR1 KGHSY, CDR2 FQNENV. Trimming took off 2 bases at V and 0 bases at J, with 17 bases between the two ends. CDR3 nucleotides: TGTGCCAGCAGCCAAGTTGGTCCAGGGAGGATTAGCAATCAGCCCCAGCATTTT. Encoded protein: CASSQVGPGRISNQPQHF.

This clone has just a few counts. The V call is TRBV7-9, the J call TRBJ1-1; 9 bases are shared with TRBD1. CDR3 length: 18 residues. Germline V gene data show CDR1 as SEHNR and CDR2 as FQNEAQ (reference sequence). After removal of 4 bases from V and 1 base from J, the junction contained 13 bases not matched to a gene. The CDR3 region has the DNA TGTGCCAGCAGCTCGGGACAGGGTGTGGGCAGAGAGAACACTGAAGCTTTCTTT. Amino acids: CASSSGQGVGRENTEAFF.

This clone has only a few counts. J is TRBJ2-1 and V is TRBV27; D not resolved. CDR3 size: 14 residues. Germline V gene lookup returns CDR1 MNHEY and CDR2 SMNVEV (reference sequence). The V gene lost 0 bases and the J gene lost 9 bases, with 12 bases spanning the gap. This CDR3 reads CASSLSMTSGEQFF. The CDR3 DNA is TGTGCCAGCAGTTTATCGATGACGTCGGGTGAGCAGTTCTTC.

The genes are TRBV5-1 and TRBJ2-5, with 9 positions matching TRBD1. The length of the CDR3 is 15 residues. Per the germline V gene, CDR1 is SGHRS and CDR2 is YFSETQ. The J segment lost 4 bases and the V segment lost 0 bases, leaving 4 bases of the junction unmatched. This chain's CDR3 is CASSLGDRAGETQYF. DNA of the CDR3: TGCGCCAGCAGCTTGGGGGACAGGGCAGGAGAGACCCAGTACTTC.

A few counts support this clone. V is TRBV4-3 and J is TRBJ2-2; D gene uncertain. Trimming cost V 3 bases and J 5 bases, with 7 bases left between them. The CDR3 spans 13 residues. Germline V CDR1 and CDR2: LGHNA, YSLEER. Here the CDR3 DNA reads TGCGCCAGCAGCCAGGGGTTTACCGGGGAGCTGTTTTTT. Its protein product is CASSQGFTGELFF.

This clone was found a few times. The rearrangement uses TRBV6-5 and TRBJ2-3; D is undetermined. The CDR3 length is 13 residues. V shed 2 bases and J shed 5 bases, with 8 bases lying between them. Germline V CDR1 and CDR2: MNHEY, SVGAGI. The CDR3, as DNA: TGTGCCAGCAGTTACGTCAAGGAAGATACGCAGTATTTT. Its protein product is CASSYVKEDTQYF.